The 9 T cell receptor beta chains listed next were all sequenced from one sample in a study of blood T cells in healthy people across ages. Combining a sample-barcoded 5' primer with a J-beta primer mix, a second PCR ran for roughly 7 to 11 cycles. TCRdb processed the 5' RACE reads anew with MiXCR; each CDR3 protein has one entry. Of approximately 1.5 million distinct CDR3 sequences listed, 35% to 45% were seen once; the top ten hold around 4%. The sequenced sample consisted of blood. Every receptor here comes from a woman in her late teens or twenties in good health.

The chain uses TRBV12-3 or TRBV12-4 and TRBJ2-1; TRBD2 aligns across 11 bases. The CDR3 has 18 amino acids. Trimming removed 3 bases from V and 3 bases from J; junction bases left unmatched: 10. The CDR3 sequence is CASSFRPSGGPIYNEQFF. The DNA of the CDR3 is TGTGCCAGCAGTTTTCGTCCTAGCGGGGGGCCTATCTACAATGAGCAGTTCTTC.

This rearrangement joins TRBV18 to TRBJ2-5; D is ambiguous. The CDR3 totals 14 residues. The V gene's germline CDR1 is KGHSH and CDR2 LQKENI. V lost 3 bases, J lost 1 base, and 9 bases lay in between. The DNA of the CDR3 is TGTGCCAGCTCACCCCCTGACGTCCAAGAGACCCAGTACTTC. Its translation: CASSPPDVQETQYF.

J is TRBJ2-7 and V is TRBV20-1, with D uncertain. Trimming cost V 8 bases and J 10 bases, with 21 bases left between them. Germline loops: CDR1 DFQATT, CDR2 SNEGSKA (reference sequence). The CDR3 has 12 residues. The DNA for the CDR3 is TGCAGTCTAGTTGTTGGGGATTGGTCCCAGTACTTC. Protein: CSLVVGDWSQYF.

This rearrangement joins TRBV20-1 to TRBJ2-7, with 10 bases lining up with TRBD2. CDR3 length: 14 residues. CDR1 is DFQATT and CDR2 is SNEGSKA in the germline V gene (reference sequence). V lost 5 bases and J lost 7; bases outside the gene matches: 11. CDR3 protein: CSALGGLAGEEQYF. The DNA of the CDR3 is TGCAGTGCTCTCGGCGGCCTAGCGGGAGAAGAGCAGTACTTC.

The CDR3 bases are TGTGCCAGCAGCTTTGGTACTAGCGCCTTCACAGATACGCAGTATTTT. Its protein product is CASSFGTSAFTDTQYF. The chain uses TRBV11-1 and TRBJ2-3, with TRBD2 identical over 7 bases. The CDR3 contains 16 residues. Germline V lookup: CDR1 SGHAT, CDR2 FQDESV (reference sequence). The trim removed 3 bases at V and 2 bases at J, leaving 8 bases unmatched.

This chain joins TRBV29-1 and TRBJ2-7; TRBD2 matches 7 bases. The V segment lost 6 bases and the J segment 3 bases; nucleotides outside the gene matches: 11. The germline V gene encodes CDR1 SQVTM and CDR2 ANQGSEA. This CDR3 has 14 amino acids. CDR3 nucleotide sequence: TGCAGCGTCCGAAGGCCTAGCGGATACTACGAGCAGTACTTC. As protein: CSVRRPSGYYEQYF.

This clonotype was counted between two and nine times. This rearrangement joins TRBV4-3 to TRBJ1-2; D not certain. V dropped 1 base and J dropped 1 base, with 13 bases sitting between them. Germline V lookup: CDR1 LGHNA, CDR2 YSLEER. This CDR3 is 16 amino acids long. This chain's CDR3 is CASSQVLGNSNYGYTF. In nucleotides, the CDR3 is TGCGCCAGCAGCCAAGTTTTGGGGAACAGTAACTATGGCTACACCTTC.

In DNA, the CDR3 is TGCGCCAGCAGCCAAGAAAGTGCGGTTTACGGCTACACCTTC. This codes for CASSQESAVYGYTF. V is TRBV4-1 and J is TRBJ1-2; D is ambiguous. From germline, CDR1 is MGHRA and CDR2 YSYEKL. There are 14 residues in the CDR3. The V end lost 0 bases, the J end lost 8 bases, and 13 bases lay between the germline ends.

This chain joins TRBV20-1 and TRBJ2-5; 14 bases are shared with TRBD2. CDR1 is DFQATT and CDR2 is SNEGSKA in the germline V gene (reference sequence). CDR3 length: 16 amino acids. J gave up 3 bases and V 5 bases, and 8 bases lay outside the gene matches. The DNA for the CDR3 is TGCAGTGCTGGGAAGTGGGGACTAGCGGGGGAAGAGACCCAGTACTTC. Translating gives CSAGKWGLAGEETQYF.